These 10 T cell receptor beta chains came from one sample sequenced in a study of vaccination and CD4 T cells after COVID-19 (dated by TCRdb to 2022 to 2024). The antigens of these receptors remain unknown. The treatment or condition label corresponds to: approximately nine-day PBMC culture with coronavirus spike peptide pools or control peptides (ViraFEST assay). Library generation was performed with PCR. The data were produced on an Illumina iSeq 100. At the Johns Hopkins FTIC core, DNA from the cultured CD4+ T cells underwent TCR sequencing with the Oncomine TCR Beta short-read assay. TCRdb trimmed public reads at Q25 via fastp, called clones via MiXCR and kept in-frame beta chains. Rows are unified per CDR3 protein, each entry keeping the most common DNA and genes. Here the sample has approximately 11,000 distinct CDR3 sequences; around 60% occur a single time. The ten largest clones represent around 23% of the sample.

What was sequenced was CD4+ T cells from blood, cultured in vitro. These receptor sequences come from a human donor who had recovered from COVID-19.

This chain uses TRBV7-2 with TRBJ2-1; maybe TRBD1 (5 bases). V was shortened by 2 bases and J by 8 bases, with 13 bases between the two germline ends. The CDR3 totals 14 residues. Germline values: CDR1 SGHTA, CDR2 FQGNSA. CDR3 residues: CASSLFEGAYEQFF. CDR3 nucleotide sequence: TGTGCCAGCAGCTTATTTGAAGGGGCCTATGAGCAGTTCTTC.

The chain uses TRBV24-1 and TRBJ2-1; TRBD2 agrees at 8 bases. Germline CDR1 and CDR2: KGHDR and SFDVKD. The CDR3 has 15 amino acids. V gave up 4 bases and J gave up 8 bases; unmatched junction bases: 9. The CDR3 DNA follows: TGTGCCACCAGTGAAGCGGGAGAACGTTCCCATGAGCAGTTCTTC. It codes for CATSEAGERSHEQFF.

The rearrangement joins TRBV2 to TRBJ1-6, with D uncertain. The V and J ends lost 4 bases and 7 bases respectively, with 14 bases between them. CDR3 length equals 15 residues. Germline V gene lookup returns CDR1 SNHLY and CDR2 FYNNEI. The CDR3 bases are TGTGCCAGCAGTGGTCACTCAGACGGGAATTCACCCCTCCACTTT. It is translated as CASSGHSDGNSPLHF.

The chain recombines TRBV7-3 with TRBJ1-5; no firm D call. Looked up from germline, CDR1 is SGHTA and CDR2 is FQGTGA. CDR3 size: 13 residues. V dropped 5 bases and J dropped 5 bases, with 10 bases sitting between them. The CDR3 is CASSPSPDQPQHF. The CDR3 DNA sequence: TGTGCCAGCAGCCCCAGCCCGGATCAGCCCCAGCATTTT.

The chain links TRBV7-6 to TRBJ1-1; D is ambiguous. The V gene's germline CDR1 is SGHVS and CDR2 FNYEAQ. V lost 4 bases and J lost 6, with 15 bases in between. CDR3 length: 14 residues. CDR3 coding DNA: TGTGCCAGCAGCTCACAGACCTATAGCCCTGAAGCTTTCTTT. This gives the protein CASSSQTYSPEAFF.

The rearrangement uses TRBV19 and TRBJ1-2; D is uncertain. Germline CDR1 and CDR2: LNHDA and SQIVND (reference sequence). V lost 5 bases, J lost 8 bases, and 15 bases lay in between. This CDR3 has 13 amino acids. CDR3 sequence: CASSARRGDGYTF. As DNA, the CDR3 is TGTGCCAGTAGTGCTAGACGCGGTGACGGCTACACCTTC.

The chain joins TRBV7-9 to TRBJ2-3; the match to TRBD1 covers 10 bases. With 9 bases clipped from V and 3 bases from J, the junction kept 6 bases outside the gene matches. Germline values: CDR1 SEHNR, CDR2 FQNEAQ (reference sequence). The CDR3 sequence is 14 residues long. The CDR3 here is CASNDRGQTDTQYF. CDR3 coding DNA: TGTGCCAGTAATGACAGGGGGCAGACAGATACGCAGTATTTT.

A few counts support this clonotype. V usage is TRBV11-3 and J usage is TRBJ1-1; D is unclear. Trimming took off 6 bases at V and 2 bases at J, with 10 bases between the two ends. This CDR3 spans 13 amino acids. The V gene's germline CDR1 is SGHNT and CDR2 YENEEA. DNA for the CDR3: TGTGCCAGCAGTTATTCGGGAAACACTGAAGCTTTCTTT. Translated, it gives CASSYSGNTEAFF.

This clonotype was seen just once. The V gene is TRBV7-2, the J gene TRBJ2-7; D call uncertain. Trimming cost V 1 base and J 1 base, with 14 bases left between them. Germline lookup yields CDR1 SGHTA and CDR2 FQGNSA. The CDR3 is 16 residues long. The CDR3 here is CASSLGRATSSYEQYF. CDR3 sequence (DNA): TGTGCCAGCAGCTTAGGACGCGCTACCTCGTCCTACGAGCAGTACTTC.

The chain has TRBV10-3 and TRBJ1-5; a possible D gene is TRBD1 (6 bases). V was clipped by 4 bases and J by 5 bases, with 12 bases between them. The CDR3 extends over 14 amino acids. Germline V CDR1 and CDR2: ENHRY, SYGVKD. CDR3 nucleotides: TGTGCCATCAGTGGCAGGGGTGGGGATCAGCCCCAGCATTTT. Protein sequence: CAISGRGGDQPQHF.